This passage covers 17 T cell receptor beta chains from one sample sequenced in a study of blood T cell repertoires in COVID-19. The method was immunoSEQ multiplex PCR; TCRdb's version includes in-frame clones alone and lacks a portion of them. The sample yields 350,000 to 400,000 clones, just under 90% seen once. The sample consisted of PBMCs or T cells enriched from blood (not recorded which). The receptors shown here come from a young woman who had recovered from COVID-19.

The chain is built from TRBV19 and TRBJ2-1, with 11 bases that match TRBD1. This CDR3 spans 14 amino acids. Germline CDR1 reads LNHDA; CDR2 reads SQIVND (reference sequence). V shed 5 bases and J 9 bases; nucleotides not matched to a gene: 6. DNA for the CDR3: TGTGCCAGTAGTCCCTGGGACAGGGGGACTGAGCAGTTCTTC. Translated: CASSPWDRGTEQFF.

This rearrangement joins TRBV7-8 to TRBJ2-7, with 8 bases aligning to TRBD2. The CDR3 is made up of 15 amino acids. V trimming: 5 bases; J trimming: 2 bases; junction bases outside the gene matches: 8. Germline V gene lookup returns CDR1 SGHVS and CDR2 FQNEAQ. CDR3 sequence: CASSPGGMLPYEQYF. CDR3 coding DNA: TGTGCCAGCAGCCCGGGAGGGATGCTACCCTACGAGCAGTACTTC. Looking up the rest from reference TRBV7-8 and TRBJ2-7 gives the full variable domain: GAGVSQSPRYKVAKRGQDVALRCDPISGHVSLFWYQQALGQGPEFLTYFQNEAQLDKSGLPSDRFFAERPEGSVSTLKIQRTQQEDSAVYLCASSPGGMLPYEQYFGPGTRLTVT.

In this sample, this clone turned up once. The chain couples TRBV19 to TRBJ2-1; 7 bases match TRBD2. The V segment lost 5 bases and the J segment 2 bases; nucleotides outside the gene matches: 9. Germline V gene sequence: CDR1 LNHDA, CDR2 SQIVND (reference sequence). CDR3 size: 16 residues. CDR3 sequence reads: CASSRGRGSAYNEQFF. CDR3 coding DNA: TGTGCCAGTAGTCGGGGTCGCGGGAGTGCCTACAATGAGCAGTTCTTC. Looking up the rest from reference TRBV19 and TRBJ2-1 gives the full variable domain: DGGITQSPKYLFRKEGQNVTLSCEQNLNHDAMYWYRQDPGQGLRLIYYSQIVNDFQKGDIAEGYSVSREKKESFPLTVTSAQKNPTAFYLCASSRGRGSAYNEQFFGPGTRLTVL.

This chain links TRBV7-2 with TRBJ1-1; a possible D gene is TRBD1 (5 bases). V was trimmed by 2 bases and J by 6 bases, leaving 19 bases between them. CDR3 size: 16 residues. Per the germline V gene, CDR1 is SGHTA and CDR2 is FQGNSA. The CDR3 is CASSLWEQRGHAEAFF. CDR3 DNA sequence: TGTGCCAGCAGCTTATGGGAACAAAGGGGCCACGCTGAAGCTTTCTTT.

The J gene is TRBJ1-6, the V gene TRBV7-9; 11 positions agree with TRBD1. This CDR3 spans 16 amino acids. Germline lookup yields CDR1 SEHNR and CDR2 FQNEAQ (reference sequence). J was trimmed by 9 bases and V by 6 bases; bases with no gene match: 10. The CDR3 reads CASSHASGTGGSPLHF. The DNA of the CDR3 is TGTGCCAGCAGTCACGCTTCGGGGACAGGGGGTTCACCCCTCCACTTT.

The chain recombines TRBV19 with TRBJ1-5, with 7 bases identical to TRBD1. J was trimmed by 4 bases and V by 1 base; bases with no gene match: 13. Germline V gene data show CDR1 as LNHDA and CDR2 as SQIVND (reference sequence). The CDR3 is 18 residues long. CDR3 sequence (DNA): TGTGCCAGTAGTATAGGCCTACCCCGGGACAGAAGGAATCAGCCCCAGCATTTT. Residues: CASSIGLPRDRRNQPQHF.

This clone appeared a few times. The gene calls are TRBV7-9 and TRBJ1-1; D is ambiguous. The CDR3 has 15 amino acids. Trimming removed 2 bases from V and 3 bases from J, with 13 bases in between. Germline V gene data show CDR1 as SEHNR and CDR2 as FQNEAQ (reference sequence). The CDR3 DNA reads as TGTGCCAGCAGCTTACCGGAACCGAGGGACACTGAAGCTTTCTTT. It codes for CASSLPEPRDTEAFF.

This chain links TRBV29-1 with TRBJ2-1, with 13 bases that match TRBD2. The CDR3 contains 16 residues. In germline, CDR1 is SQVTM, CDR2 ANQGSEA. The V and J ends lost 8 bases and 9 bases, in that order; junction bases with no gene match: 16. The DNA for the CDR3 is TGCAGCACTACACCCCTCACTAGCGGGAGGGATGGTGAGCAGTTCTTC. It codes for CSTTPLTSGRDGEQFF.

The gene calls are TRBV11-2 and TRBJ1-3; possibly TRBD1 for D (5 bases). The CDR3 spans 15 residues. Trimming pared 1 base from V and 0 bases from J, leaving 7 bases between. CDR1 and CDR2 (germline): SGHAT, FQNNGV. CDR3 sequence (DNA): TGTGCCAGCAGCTTAGGACAGAACTCTGGAAACACCATATATTTT. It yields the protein CASSLGQNSGNTIYF. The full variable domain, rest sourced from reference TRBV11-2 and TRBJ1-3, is EAGVAQSPRYKIIEKRQSVAFWCNPISGHATLYWYQQILGQGPKLLIQFQNNGVVDDSQLPKDRFSAERLKGVDSTLKIQPAKLEDSAVYLCASSLGQNSGNTIYFGEGSWLTVV.

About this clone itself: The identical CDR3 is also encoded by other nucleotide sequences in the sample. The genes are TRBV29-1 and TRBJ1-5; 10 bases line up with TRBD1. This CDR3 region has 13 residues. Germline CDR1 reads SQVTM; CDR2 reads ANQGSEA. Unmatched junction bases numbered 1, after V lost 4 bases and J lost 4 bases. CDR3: CSVGGQGNQPQHF. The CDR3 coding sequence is TGCAGCGTTGGGGGACAGGGGAATCAGCCCCAGCATTTT. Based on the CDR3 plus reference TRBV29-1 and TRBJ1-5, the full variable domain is SAVISQKPSRDICQRGTSLTIQCQVDSQVTMMFWYRQQPGQSLTLIATANQGSEATYESGFVIDKFPISRPNLTFSTLTVSNMSPEDSSIYLCSVGGQGNQPQHFGDGTRLSIL.

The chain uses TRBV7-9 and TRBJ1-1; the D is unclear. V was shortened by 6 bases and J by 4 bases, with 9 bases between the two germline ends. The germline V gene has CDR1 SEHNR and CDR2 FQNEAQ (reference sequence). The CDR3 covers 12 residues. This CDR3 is CASRRRTTEAFF. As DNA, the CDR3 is TGTGCCAGCAGGAGGAGGACCACTGAAGCTTTCTTT.

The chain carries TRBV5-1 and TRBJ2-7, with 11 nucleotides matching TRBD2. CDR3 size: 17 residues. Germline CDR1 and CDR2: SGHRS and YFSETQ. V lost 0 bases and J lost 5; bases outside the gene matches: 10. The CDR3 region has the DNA TGCGCCAGCAGCTTGGGGCTAGCGGGGGGAGCCTCGGACGAGCAGTACTTC. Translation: CASSLGLAGGASDEQYF.

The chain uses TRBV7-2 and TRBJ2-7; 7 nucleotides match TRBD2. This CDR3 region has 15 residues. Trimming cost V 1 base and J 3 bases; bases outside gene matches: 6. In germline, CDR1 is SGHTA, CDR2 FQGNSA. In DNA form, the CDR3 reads TGTGCCAGCAGCTTAGTTAGTGCTAGCGGCTACGAGCAGTACTTC. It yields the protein CASSLVSASGYEQYF.

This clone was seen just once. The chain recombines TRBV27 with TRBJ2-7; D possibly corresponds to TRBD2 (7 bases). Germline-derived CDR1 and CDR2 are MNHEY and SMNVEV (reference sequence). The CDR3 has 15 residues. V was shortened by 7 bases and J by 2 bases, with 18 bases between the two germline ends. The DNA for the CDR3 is TGTGCCAGCACGCGGATAGGGGGGGACCCCTACGAGCAGTACTTC. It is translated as CASTRIGGDPYEQYF.

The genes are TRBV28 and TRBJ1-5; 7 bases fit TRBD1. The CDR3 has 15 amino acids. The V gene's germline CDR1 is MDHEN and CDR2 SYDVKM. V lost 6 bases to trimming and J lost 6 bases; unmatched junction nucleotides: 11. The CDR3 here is CASSPRQGYVQPQHF. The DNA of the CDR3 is TGTGCCAGCAGCCCTAGACAGGGTTATGTTCAGCCCCAGCATTTT. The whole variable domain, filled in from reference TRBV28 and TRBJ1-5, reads DVKVTQSSRYLVKRTGEKVFLECVQDMDHENMFWYRQDPGLGLRLIYFSYDVKMKEKGDIPEGYSVSREKKERFSLILESASTNQTSMYLCASSPRQGYVQPQHFGDGTRLSIL.

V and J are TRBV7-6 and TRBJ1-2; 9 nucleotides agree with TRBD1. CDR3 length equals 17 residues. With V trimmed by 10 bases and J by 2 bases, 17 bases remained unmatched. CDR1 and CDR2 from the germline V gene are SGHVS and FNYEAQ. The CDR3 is CAILPPPGQGMNYGYTF. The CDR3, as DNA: TGTGCCATACTACCACCGCCGGGACAGGGAATGAACTATGGCTACACCTTC.

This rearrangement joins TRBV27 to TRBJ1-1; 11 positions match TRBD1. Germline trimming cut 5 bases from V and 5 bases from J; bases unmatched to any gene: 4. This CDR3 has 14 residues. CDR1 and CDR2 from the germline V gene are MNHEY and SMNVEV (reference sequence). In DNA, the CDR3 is TGTGCCAGCAGTCCTGGGACAGGGGGGACTGAAGCTTTCTTT. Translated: CASSPGTGGTEAFF.